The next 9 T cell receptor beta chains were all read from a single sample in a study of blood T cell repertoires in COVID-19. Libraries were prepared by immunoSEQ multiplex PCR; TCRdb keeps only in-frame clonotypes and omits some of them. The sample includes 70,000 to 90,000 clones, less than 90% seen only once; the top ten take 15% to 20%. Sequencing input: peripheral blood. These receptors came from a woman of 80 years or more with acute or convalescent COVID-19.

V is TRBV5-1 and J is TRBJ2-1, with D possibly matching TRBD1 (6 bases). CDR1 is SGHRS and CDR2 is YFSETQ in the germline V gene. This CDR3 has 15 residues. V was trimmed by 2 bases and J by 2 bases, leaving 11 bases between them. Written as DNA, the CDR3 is TGCGCCAGCAGCTTCGGACAGAGAGCCTACAATGAGCAGTTCTTC. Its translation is CASSFGQRAYNEQFF.

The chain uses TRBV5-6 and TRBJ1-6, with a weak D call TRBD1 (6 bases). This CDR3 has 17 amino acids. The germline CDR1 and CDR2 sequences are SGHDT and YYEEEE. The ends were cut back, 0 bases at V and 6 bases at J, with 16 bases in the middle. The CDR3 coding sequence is TGTGCCAGCAGCTTGGCGTTGGGGGCAATGGGTAATTCACCCCTCCACTTT. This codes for CASSLALGAMGNSPLHF.

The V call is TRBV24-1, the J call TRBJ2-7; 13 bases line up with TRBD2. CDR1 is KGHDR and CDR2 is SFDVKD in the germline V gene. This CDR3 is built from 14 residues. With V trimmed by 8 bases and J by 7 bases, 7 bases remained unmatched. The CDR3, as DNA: TGTGCCACCACCATAGGACTAGCGGGAGATGAGCAGTACTTC. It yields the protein CATTIGLAGDEQYF.

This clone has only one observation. DNA of the CDR3: TGTGCCAGCAGCTCCGGGACTAGCGGGAGTACAGATACGCAGTATTTT. This gives the protein CASSSGTSGSTDTQYF. The rearrangement links TRBV5-8 to TRBJ2-3; 14 nucleotides align to TRBD2. Germline-derived CDR1 and CDR2 are SGHTS and YDEGEE. Trimming cost V 3 bases and J 3 bases; bases outside gene matches: 3. The CDR3 loop spans 16 amino acids.

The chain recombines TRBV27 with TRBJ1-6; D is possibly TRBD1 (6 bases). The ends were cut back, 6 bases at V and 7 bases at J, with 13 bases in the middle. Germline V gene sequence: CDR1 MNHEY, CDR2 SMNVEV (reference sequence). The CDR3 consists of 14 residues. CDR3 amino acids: CASRVGHHNSPLHF. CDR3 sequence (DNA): TGTGCCAGCAGAGTGGGACACCACAATTCACCCCTCCACTTT.

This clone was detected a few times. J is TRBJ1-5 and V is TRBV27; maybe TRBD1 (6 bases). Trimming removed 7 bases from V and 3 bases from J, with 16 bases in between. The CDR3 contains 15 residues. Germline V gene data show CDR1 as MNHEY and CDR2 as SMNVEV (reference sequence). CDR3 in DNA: TGTGCCAGCAAGACCATACAGGGCGTCAATCAGCCCCAGCATTTT. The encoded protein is CASKTIQGVNQPQHF.

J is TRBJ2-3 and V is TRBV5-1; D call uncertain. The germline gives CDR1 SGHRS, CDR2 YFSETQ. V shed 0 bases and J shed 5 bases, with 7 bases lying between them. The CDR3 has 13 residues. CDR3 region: CASSLDILDTQYF. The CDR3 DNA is TGCGCCAGCAGCTTGGACATCCTAGATACGCAGTATTTT.

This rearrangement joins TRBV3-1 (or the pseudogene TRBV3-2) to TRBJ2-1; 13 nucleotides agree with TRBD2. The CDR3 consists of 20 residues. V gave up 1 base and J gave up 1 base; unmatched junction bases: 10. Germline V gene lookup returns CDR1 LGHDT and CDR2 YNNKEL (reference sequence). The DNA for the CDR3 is TGTGCCAGCAGCCAAGTGGGGTGGACTAGCGGGGGACCGTCCTACAATGAGCAGTTCTTC. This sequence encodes CASSQVGWTSGGPSYNEQFF.

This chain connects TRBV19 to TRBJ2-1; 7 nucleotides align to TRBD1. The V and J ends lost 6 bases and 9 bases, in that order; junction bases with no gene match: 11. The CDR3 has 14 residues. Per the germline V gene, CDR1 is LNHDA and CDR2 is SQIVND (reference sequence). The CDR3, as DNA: TGTGCCAGTAGCGTCGACAGGGACGGGCCTGAGCAGTTCTTC. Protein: CASSVDRDGPEQFF.